These 32 T cell receptor beta chains share one sample of origin, sequenced in a study of blood T cell repertoires in COVID-19. The protocol was immunoSEQ multiplex PCR, while the TCRdb copy is restricted to in-frame clones and leaves out a portion. The data show about 160,000 clones, 92% seen once. Sequencing was carried out using peripheral blood. The receptors shown here come from a man younger than 45 with COVID-19, enrolled during active disease.

The rearrangement links TRBV7-8 to TRBJ1-1; unclear D gene. This CDR3 region has 15 residues. The V end was cut by 1 base, the J end by 2 bases, with 11 bases between. Per germline, CDR1 SGHVS and CDR2 FQNEAQ. CDR3 in DNA: TGTGCCAGCAGCTTAGAGTCCGGGGTAAACACTGAAGCTTTCTTT. It codes for CASSLESGVNTEAFF.

The rearrangement uses TRBV6-6 and TRBJ1-2, with 7 bases fitting TRBD1. Trimming took 6 bases from V and 6 from J; bases not matched to a gene: 10. This CDR3 is built from 14 residues. The V gene's germline CDR1 is MNHNY and CDR2 SVGAGI (reference sequence). CDR3 residues: CASSLPDRENGYTF. The CDR3 bases are TGTGCCAGCAGCCTTCCAGACAGGGAAAATGGCTACACCTTC.

The V and J genes are TRBV10-3 and TRBJ1-5; 8 bases fit TRBD1. From germline, CDR1 is ENHRY and CDR2 SYGVKD. The CDR3 has 14 residues. V lost 11 bases and J lost 5; bases outside the gene matches: 11. The CDR3 region has the DNA TGTGCCGTTAGCGGACAGGGTTTACATCAGCCCCAGCATTTT. Translating it yields CAVSGQGLHQPQHF.

The chain recombines TRBV5-1 with TRBJ1-2, with 9 positions matching TRBD1. Germline loops: CDR1 SGHRS, CDR2 YFSETQ. With 6 bases clipped from V and 4 bases from J, the junction kept 7 bases outside the gene matches. This CDR3 is built from 14 residues. CDR3 bases: TGCGCCAGCAAAATTACAGGGGGCCCCTATGGCTACACCTTC. Protein product: CASKITGGPYGYTF.

The gene calls are TRBV5-6 and TRBJ2-7; 10 nucleotides align to TRBD2. Germline values: CDR1 SGHDT, CDR2 YYEEEE. The CDR3 runs 15 residues. The ends lost 1 base at V and 5 bases at J; junction bases unmatched: 6. The CDR3 is CASSLRSSGSNEQYF. CDR3 bases: TGTGCCAGCAGCTTGCGGTCTAGCGGGAGTAACGAGCAGTACTTC.

The V gene is TRBV2, the J gene TRBJ2-3; D may be TRBD2 (6 bases). CDR1 and CDR2 (germline): SNHLY, FYNNEI. The CDR3 consists of 15 residues. V was clipped by 3 bases and J by 6 bases, with 16 bases between them. CDR3 amino acids: CASSDWGTRRDTQYF. CDR3 coding DNA: TGTGCCAGCAGTGATTGGGGGACTCGCCGGGATACGCAGTATTTT. The full variable domain, with the rest looked up from reference TRBV2 and TRBJ2-3, is EPEVTQTPSHQVTQMGQEVILRCVPISNHLYFYWYRQILGQKVEFLVSFYNNEISEKSEIFDDQFSVERPDGSNFTLKIRSTKLEDSAMYFCASSDWGTRRDTQYFGPGTRLTVL.

The chain recombines TRBV19 with TRBJ1-2, with TRBD1 matching 8 bases. This CDR3 spans 13 amino acids. With 9 bases clipped from V and 8 bases from J, the junction kept 11 bases outside the gene matches. CDR1 is LNHDA and CDR2 is SQIVND in the germline V gene (reference sequence). The CDR3 coding sequence is TGTGCCAGCCGGGACAGGCCCATTGGAGGCTACACCTTC. This encodes CASRDRPIGGYTF.

The chain links TRBV19 to TRBJ2-7, with D possibly TRBD1 on 5 matching bases. This CDR3 is 14 amino acids long. Between the trimmed V and J ends, which lost 3 bases and 2 bases, there was a span of 11 bases. CDR1 and CDR2 from the germline V gene are LNHDA and SQIVND (reference sequence). The CDR3 here is CASSIETEAYEQYF. The CDR3 DNA sequence: TGTGCCAGTAGTATCGAGACAGAGGCCTACGAGCAGTACTTC.

V and J are TRBV15 and TRBJ2-3; perhaps TRBD1 as D (6 bases). The CDR3 is 17 residues long. Trimming took off 2 bases at V and 3 bases at J, with 18 bases between the two ends. Germline V gene sequence: CDR1 LNHNV, CDR2 YYDKDF (reference sequence). The CDR3 nucleotides read TGTGCCACCAGCAGAACACCCGGGACAAGAATAACAGATACGCAGTATTTT. This encodes CATSRTPGTRITDTQYF.

The chain combines TRBV11-2 with TRBJ2-1; 7 bases are a match to TRBD2. Trimming at V came to 2 bases and at J to 4 bases, leaving 8 bases not matched to a gene. The V gene's germline CDR1 is SGHAT and CDR2 FQNNGV. The CDR3 spans 16 residues. CDR3 amino acids: CASSLSQGLLYNEQFF. CDR3 nucleotide sequence: TGTGCCAGCAGCTTAAGCCAGGGACTACTATACAATGAGCAGTTCTTC.

CDR3 loop: CAIRTVPSDTQYF. The CDR3 bases are TGTGCCATCCGGACAGTACCATCAGATACGCAGTATTTT. The genes are TRBV15 and TRBJ2-3; tentatively, D is TRBD1 (6 bases). The V end was cut by 10 bases, the J end by 4 bases, with 15 bases between. Germline-derived CDR1 and CDR2 are LNHNV and YYDKDF (reference sequence). The CDR3 has 13 amino acids.

This clone showed up just once. This chain uses TRBV25-1 with TRBJ1-2, with unresolved D. Trimming removed 3 bases at V and 3 bases at J, with 8 bases between. Germline V gene sequence: CDR1 MGHDK, CDR2 SYGVNS. The length of the CDR3 is 13 residues. The CDR3: CASSDTVYYGYTF. DNA for the CDR3: TGTGCCAGCAGTGATACAGTATACTATGGCTACACCTTC.

This clone was seen a handful of times. V and J are TRBV6-1 and TRBJ1-5; 8 bases match TRBD1. V gave up 1 base and J gave up 7 bases; unmatched junction bases: 6. Germline values: CDR1 MNHNS, CDR2 SASEGT. The CDR3 length is 15 residues. CDR3 in amino acids: CASSEDTGGFQPQHF. As DNA, the CDR3 is TGTGCCAGCAGTGAAGATACAGGGGGGTTCCAGCCCCAGCATTTT.

The CDR3 nucleotides read TGTGCCAGCAGCCCCATCGGGGATTATGGCTACACCTTC. This sequence encodes CASSPIGDYGYTF. The rearrangement uses TRBV7-9 and TRBJ1-2; unclear D gene. Germline lookup yields CDR1 SEHNR and CDR2 FQNEAQ (reference sequence). The CDR3 runs to 13 residues. V was cut by 5 bases and J by 5 bases, with 12 bases left in between.

The chain recombines TRBV5-1 with TRBJ2-1; maybe TRBD2 (5 bases). Germline V gene sequence: CDR1 SGHRS, CDR2 YFSETQ. The ends were cut back, 0 bases at V and 4 bases at J, with 8 bases in the middle. This CDR3 has 14 residues. Here the CDR3 DNA reads TGCGCCAGCAGCTTGGTGGCGGGTTACAATGAGCAGTTCTTC. Translation: CASSLVAGYNEQFF.

The chain carries TRBV5-1 and TRBJ1-4; 7 bases align to TRBD1. The germline gives CDR1 SGHRS, CDR2 YFSETQ. The CDR3 is 14 residues long. V trimming: 5 bases; J trimming: 3 bases; junction bases outside the gene matches: 4. CDR3 bases: TGCGCCAGCAGTTCCGGGACAGCTAATGAAAAACTGTTTTTT. It is translated as CASSSGTANEKLFF.

This sequence joins TRBV6-4 and TRBJ2-1; 10 positions agree with TRBD2. V lost 6 bases and J lost 7; bases outside the gene matches: 15. Germline lookup yields CDR1 MRHNA and CDR2 SNTAGT. The length of the CDR3 is 17 residues. The CDR3 loop reads CASRKTSGSPTGNEQFF. In DNA, the CDR3 is TGTGCCAGCAGGAAGACTAGCGGGTCTCCTACTGGGAATGAGCAGTTCTTC.

V is TRBV10-3 and J is TRBJ1-1, with D uncertain. Germline-derived CDR1 and CDR2 are ENHRY and SYGVKD. This CDR3 has 16 residues. The V end was cut by 7 bases, the J end by 1 base, with 19 bases between. Written as DNA, the CDR3 is TGTGCCATCAAAAGCTCTACCGGACTGGGGAACACTGAAGCTTTCTTT. This encodes CAIKSSTGLGNTEAFF.

This clone was counted once. The J gene is TRBJ2-7, the V gene TRBV6-5, with TRBD2 matching 8 bases. Germline V gives CDR1 MNHEY, CDR2 SVGAGI. V lost 6 bases and J lost 4; bases outside the gene matches: 8. The CDR3 covers 14 residues. CDR3: CASRVTSELYEQYF. The CDR3 DNA sequence: TGTGCCAGCAGGGTGACTAGCGAGCTATACGAGCAGTACTTC.

This chain links TRBV6-5 with TRBJ1-5, with D unclear. Germline-derived CDR1 and CDR2 are MNHEY and SVGAGI. The V end lost 0 bases, the J end lost 1 base, and 7 bases lay between the germline ends. This CDR3 has 15 amino acids. CDR3 sequence reads: CASSYSAQSNQPQHF. The DNA for the CDR3 is TGTGCCAGCAGTTACTCTGCCCAGAGCAATCAGCCCCAGCATTTT.

The chain combines TRBV5-4 with TRBJ1-1; D is uncertain. V lost 0 bases to trimming and J lost 0 bases, with 3 bases between them. This CDR3 has 13 residues. Germline CDR1 SGHNT, CDR2 YYREEE (reference sequence). This chain's CDR3 is CASSLVMNTEAFF. CDR3 bases: TGTGCCAGCAGCTTGGTTATGAACACTGAAGCTTTCTTT. Using reference TRBV5-4 and TRBJ1-1 for the parts outside the CDR3, the full variable domain is ETGVTQSPTHLIKTRGQQVTLRCSSQSGHNTVSWYQQALGQGPQFIFQYYREEENGRGNFPPRFSGLQFPNYSSELNVNALELDDSALYLCASSLVMNTEAFFGQGTRLTVV.

This sequence joins TRBV5-6 and TRBJ1-1; 9 bases agree with TRBD1. Losses at the gene ends were 0 bases for V and 3 bases for J; bases not matched to a gene: 9. This CDR3 is built from 17 residues. Looked up from germline, CDR1 is SGHDT and CDR2 is YYEEEE. This chain's CDR3 is CASSLGQGGRLDTEAFF. CDR3 coding DNA: TGTGCCAGCAGCTTGGGACAGGGGGGTCGATTGGACACTGAAGCTTTCTTT.

The V call is TRBV9, the J call TRBJ2-1; maybe TRBD2 (6 bases). Germline loops: CDR1 SGDLS, CDR2 YYNGEE. The CDR3 spans 15 residues. Trimming took off 1 base at V and 7 bases at J, with 15 bases between the two ends. The CDR3 bases are TGTGCCAGCAGCGTAACGGGGGACTTACGGAATGAGCAGTTCTTC. Encoded protein: CASSVTGDLRNEQFF.

This rearrangement joins TRBV10-2 to TRBJ2-3; 12 bases match TRBD1. In germline, CDR1 is WSHSY, CDR2 SAAADI. The CDR3 runs to 17 residues. V lost 5 bases, J lost 3 bases, and 9 bases stayed unmatched. CDR3 nucleotide sequence: TGCGCCAGCAGTCGACCACTGGGACAGGGGGCAACAGATACGCAGTATTTT. Residues: CASSRPLGQGATDTQYF.

The chain has TRBV28 and TRBJ1-2; D gene uncertain. The V end lost 1 base, the J end lost 0 bases, and 6 bases lay between the germline ends. The germline V gene has CDR1 MDHEN and CDR2 SYDVKM. The CDR3 is 14 amino acids. CDR3 DNA sequence: TGTGCCAGCAGTTTATCCAGGACTAACTATGGCTACACCTTC. Residues: CASSLSRTNYGYTF.

CDR3: CASSLGGGWSDYGYTF. Written as DNA, the CDR3 is TGTGCCAGCAGCTTAGGAGGAGGGTGGTCGGACTATGGCTACACCTTC. The rearrangement uses TRBV7-2 and TRBJ1-2; D gene ambiguous. There are 16 residues in the CDR3. The V end was cut by 1 base, the J end by 3 bases, with 15 bases between. Per germline, CDR1 SGHTA and CDR2 FQGNSA.

The chain combines TRBV6-5 with TRBJ1-2, with TRBD1 as a possible D gene (5 bases). The CDR3 length is 13 residues. The germline gives CDR1 MNHEY, CDR2 SVGAGI. Trimming took off 4 bases at V and 5 bases at J, with 11 bases between the two ends. The CDR3 is CASSSGGPYGYTF. For the CDR3, the DNA is TGTGCCAGCAGTTCCGGGGGACCGTATGGCTACACCTTC.

The J gene is TRBJ1-4, the V gene TRBV18; D ambiguous. The V gene lost 4 bases and the J gene lost 4 bases, with 13 bases spanning the gap. Germline values: CDR1 KGHSH, CDR2 LQKENI. The CDR3 length is 15 residues. CDR3 nucleotides: TGTGCCAGCTCACAAACTTTGGAGGATAATGAAAAACTGTTTTTT. Amino acids: CASSQTLEDNEKLFF.

This chain connects TRBV11-2 to TRBJ2-4; TRBD1 agrees at 7 bases. J lost 1 base, V lost 8 bases, and 11 bases had no gene match. The CDR3 has 16 residues. The V gene's germline CDR1 is SGHAT and CDR2 FQNNGV. The CDR3 nucleotides are TGTGCCAGCGACGACAGGACAGGTTCCGCCAAAAACATTCAGTACTTC. It yields the protein CASDDRTGSAKNIQYF.

This chain joins TRBV5-6 and TRBJ2-7, with a weak D call TRBD1 (6 bases). This CDR3 spans 15 amino acids. The germline V and J ends were trimmed by 1 base and 0 bases, with 11 bases remaining between them. Germline CDR1 SGHDT, CDR2 YYEEEE. The CDR3 sequence is CASSLLQGPSYEQYF. The DNA for the CDR3 is TGTGCCAGCAGCTTGTTGCAGGGGCCCTCCTACGAGCAGTACTTC.

V usage is TRBV18 and J usage is TRBJ2-1; the D gene is possibly TRBD1 (5 bases). The CDR3 is made up of 12 amino acids. Between the trimmed V and J ends, which lost 3 bases and 7 bases, there was a span of 7 bases. Germline V gives CDR1 KGHSH, CDR2 LQKENI. CDR3 nucleotide sequence: TGTGCCAGCTCACCGACAGAAAATGAGCAGTTCTTC. Its protein is CASSPTENEQFF.

This rearrangement joins TRBV4-3 to TRBJ1-1, with D possibly matching TRBD1 (5 bases). Germline values: CDR1 LGHNA, CDR2 YSLEER. The CDR3 totals 14 residues. Trimming took 0 bases from V and 1 from J, leaving 6 bases between them. CDR3 residues: CASSQDQGNTEAFF. CDR3 coding DNA: TGCGCCAGCAGCCAAGATCAGGGGAACACTGAAGCTTTCTTT.